The present T cell receptor (beta chain) was sequenced within a study of technical replicates of blood from several donors. Germline CDR1 is MNHNS and CDR2 is SASEGT. Trimming cost V 7 bases and J 0 bases, with 9 bases left between them. CDR3 size: 14 residues. Libraries were prepared by immunoSEQ multiplex PCR; TCRdb keeps only in-frame clonotypes and omits some of them. This sample has 74,000 or so clones; around 94% occur once, and the top ten carry about 0.36%. The V gene is TRBV6-1, the J gene TRBJ2-2; D is uncertain. The source material was T cells isolated from PBMCs. This TCR derives from a human donor in good health. The CDR3, as DNA: TGTGCCAGCACTCTAACGGCGAACACCGGGGAGCTGTTTTTT. Amino acids: CASTLTANTGELFF.